This T cell receptor (beta chain) was identified in a study of human T cells and chemical hapten exposure. Study summary: Researchers reported sensitizing a roughly 2 cm by roughly 2 cm upper inner arm skin site with 2% DPC. Predominantly women, the patients had alopecia areata, totalis or universalis.

Overall study results and limits: Each of the donors had alopecia, so their immune responses may not resemble those of healthy people.

The time point is: pre-sensitization, week 0. Described treatment: therapeutic diphenylcyclopropenone sensitization with weekly scalp DPC. With respect to this clonotype: What it binds is unknown.

MiXCR, run by TCRdb on the RACE reads, gives a single entry per CDR3 protein. The sample has about 260,000 distinct CDR3 sequences; 7.5% to 9% are singletons. Germline V gives CDR1 MNHEY, CDR2 SVGEGT. Trimming removed 5 bases from V and 5 bases from J; junction bases left unmatched: 7. This CDR3 comprises 14 residues. This chain joins TRBV6-2 or TRBV6-3 and TRBJ2-7; TRBD2 aligns across 9 bases. The source was whole blood, collected in connection with sensitization to the hapten diphenylcyclopropenone (DPC). This receptor was obtained from a woman aged 40 to 50 with alopecia areata. Some clones in this sample may be carry-over from other donors' samples. The CDR3 is CASSLLAGRDEQYF. CDR3 nucleotides: TGTGCCAGCAGTCTTCTAGCGGGACGGGACGAGCAGTACTTC.